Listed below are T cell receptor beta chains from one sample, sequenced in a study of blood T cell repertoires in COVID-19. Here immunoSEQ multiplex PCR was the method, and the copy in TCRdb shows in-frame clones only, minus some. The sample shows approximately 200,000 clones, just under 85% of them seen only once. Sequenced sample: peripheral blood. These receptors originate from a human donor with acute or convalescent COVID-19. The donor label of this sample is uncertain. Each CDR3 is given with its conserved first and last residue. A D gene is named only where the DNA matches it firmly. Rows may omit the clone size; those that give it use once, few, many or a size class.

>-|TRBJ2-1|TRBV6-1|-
TGTGCCAGCAGTGAAGATAGCGCGCGGGACAATGAGCAGTTCTTC
CASSEDSARDNEQFF
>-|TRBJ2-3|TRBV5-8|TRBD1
TGTGCCAGCAGCCTGAGACAGGGGGCAGGTGATACGCAGTATTTT
CASSLRQGAGDTQYF
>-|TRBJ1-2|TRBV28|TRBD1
TGTGCCAGCACGGGACAGCCGGGCGCCTATGGCTACACCTTC
CASTGQPGAYGYTF
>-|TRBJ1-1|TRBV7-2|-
TGTGCCAGCAGCCGTGACAGGTTTCGGGGAACTGAAGCTTTCTTT
CASSRDRFRGTEAFF
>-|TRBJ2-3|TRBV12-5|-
TGTGCTAGTGGTTCCCCCCGGGATCGCACAGATACGCAGTATTTT
CASGSPRDRTDTQYF
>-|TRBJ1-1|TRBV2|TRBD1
TGTGCCAGCAGTGAAGCCCAGGGGGCGAGGACTGAAGCTTTCTTT
CASSEAQGARTEAFF
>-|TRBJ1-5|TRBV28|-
TGTGCCAGCAAACGGGGGGGCCTGGAGTCGCCCCAGCATTTT
CASKRGGLESPQHF
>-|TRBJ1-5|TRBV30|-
TGTGCCTGGAGTAGGGACACACACAATCAGCCCCAGCATTTT
CAWSRDTHNQPQHF
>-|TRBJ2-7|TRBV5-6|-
TGTGCCAGCAGCTCGCTCCTTGGAGGGTGGAACGAGCAGTACTTC
CASSSLLGGWNEQYF
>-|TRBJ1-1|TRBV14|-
TGTGCCAGCAGCCAAGGCCTGCGGACTGAAGCTTTCTTT
CASSQGLRTEAFF
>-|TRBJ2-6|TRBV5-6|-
TGTGCCAGCAGCTTGCGGAGCTCTGGGGCCAACGTCCTGACTTTC
CASSLRSSGANVLTF
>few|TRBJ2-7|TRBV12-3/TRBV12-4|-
TGTGCCAGCAGTTTCACTGAACTACGAGGGCAGTACTTC
CASSFTELRGQYF
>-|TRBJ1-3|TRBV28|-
TGTGCCAGCAGTTCGGTGCAGGGCTTAGCTGGAAACACCATATATTTT
CASSSVQGLAGNTIYF
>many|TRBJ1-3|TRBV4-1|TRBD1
TGCGCCAGCAGCCAAGAACCTATACAGGGGGCTTCGGGAAACACCATATATTTT
CASSQEPIQGASGNTIYF
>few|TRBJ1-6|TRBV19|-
TGTGCCAGTAGCCCCGACAGGAATAATTCACCCCTCCACTTT
CASSPDRNNSPLHF
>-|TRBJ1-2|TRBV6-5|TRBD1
TGTGCCAGCAGTCTCCGGGACAGGGGCTACTATGGCTACACCTTC
CASSLRDRGYYGYTF
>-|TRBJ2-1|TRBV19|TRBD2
TGTGCCAGTAGCGGCGGGGGATACAATGAGCAGTTCTTC
CASSGGGYNEQFF
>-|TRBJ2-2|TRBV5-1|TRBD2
TGCGCCAGCAGCTTCCTAGCGGGTGCGAACACCGGGGAGCTGTTTTTT
CASSFLAGANTGELFF
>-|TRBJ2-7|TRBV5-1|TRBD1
TGCGCCAGCAGCACGGGACAGGGCTACGAGCAGTACTTC
CASSTGQGYEQYF
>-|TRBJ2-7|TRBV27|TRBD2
TGTGCCAGCAGTACAAACCGAGCGGGATGGGGCGAGCAGTACTTC
CASSTNRAGWGEQYF
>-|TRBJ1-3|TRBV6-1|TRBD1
TGTGCCAGCAGTGAAGCGCCAGGGGGATCTGGAAACACCATATATTTT
CASSEAPGGSGNTIYF
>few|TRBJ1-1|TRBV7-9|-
TGTGCCAGCAGCTTAGCAAGGCCGGCGGGCACTGAAGCTTTCTTT
CASSLARPAGTEAFF
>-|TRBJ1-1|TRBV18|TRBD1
TGTGCCAGCTCACGAGACAGGGATGAAGCTTTCTTT
CASSRDRDEAFF
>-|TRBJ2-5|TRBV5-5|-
TGTGCCAGCAGCTCCCCCGGCCGCGGTGAAGAGACCCAGTACTTC
CASSSPGRGEETQYF
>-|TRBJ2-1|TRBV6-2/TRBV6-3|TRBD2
TGTGCCAGCAGTGCCGGGACTAGCGGGAACAATGAGCAGTTCTTC
CASSAGTSGNNEQFF
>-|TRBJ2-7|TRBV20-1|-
TGCAGTGCTAGAGTGGAGGGCGAGCAGTACTTC
CSARVEGEQYF
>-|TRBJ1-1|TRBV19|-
TGTGCCAGTAGATTCAGGGGTTTACCTGAAGCTTTCTTT
CASRFRGLPEAFF
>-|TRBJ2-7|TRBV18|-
TGTGCCAGCTCGCGGGACAGAAGGAGCTCCTACGAGCAGTACTTC
CASSRDRRSSYEQYF
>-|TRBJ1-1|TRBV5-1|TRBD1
TGCGCCAGCAGCACGGGACAGACGAACACTGAAGCTTTCTTT
CASSTGQTNTEAFF
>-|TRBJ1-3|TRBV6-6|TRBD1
TGTGCCACCTCAACAGGGGGTGGAAACACCATATATTTT
CATSTGGGNTIYF
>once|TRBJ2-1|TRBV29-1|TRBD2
TGCAGCGTTGATACTAGCGCCTCCTACAATGAGCAGTTCTTC
CSVDTSASYNEQFF
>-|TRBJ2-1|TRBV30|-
TGTGCCTGGAGTGTACAGAAGTTGGGTGAGCAGTTCTTC
CAWSVQKLGEQFF
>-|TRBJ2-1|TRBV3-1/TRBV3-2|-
TGTGCCAGCAGCCAGGGCAGTCCCAACAATGAGCAGTTCTTC
CASSQGSPNNEQFF
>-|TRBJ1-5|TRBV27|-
TGTGCCAGCAGTTTAATGGGGACAAGATTTAGCAATCAGCCCCAGCATTTT
CASSLMGTRFSNQPQHF
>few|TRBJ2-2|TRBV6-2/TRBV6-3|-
TGTGCCAGCAGTCTAATAGAAAGTGGCACCGGGGAGCTGTTTTTT
CASSLIESGTGELFF
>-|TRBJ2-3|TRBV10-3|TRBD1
TGTGCCATCAAGGGACAGGGCTTCACAGATACGCAGTATTTT
CAIKGQGFTDTQYF
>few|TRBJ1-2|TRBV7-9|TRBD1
TGTGCCAGCAGCTTCACCGGGACAGGGTATGGCTACACCTTC
CASSFTGTGYGYTF
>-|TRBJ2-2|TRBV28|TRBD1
TGTGCCAGCAGTTTACCTCTAGCATTAGGGGGCGACACCGGGGAGCTGTTTTTT
CASSLPLALGGDTGELFF
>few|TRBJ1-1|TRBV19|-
TGTGCCAGCAACCGTACCCCAGGGGTCGGCGAAGCTTTCTTT
CASNRTPGVGEAFF
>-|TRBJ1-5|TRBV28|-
TGTGCCAGCAGTTTAAGGTTAGGGGCTCGGAATCAGCCCCAGCATTTT
CASSLRLGARNQPQHF
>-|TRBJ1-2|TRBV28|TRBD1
TGTGCCAGCAGTTTCGGCTGGGGACAGAACTATGGCTACACCTTC
CASSFGWGQNYGYTF
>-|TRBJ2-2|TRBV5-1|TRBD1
TGCGCCAGCAGGGGGACAGGAAACACCGGGGAGCTGTTTTTT
CASRGTGNTGELFF
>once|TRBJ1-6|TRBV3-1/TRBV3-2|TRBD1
TGTGCCAGCAGCCTCCGGACAGGGGGCTCCTATAATTCACCCCTCCACTTT
CASSLRTGGSYNSPLHF
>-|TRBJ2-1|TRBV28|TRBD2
TGTGCCAGCAGTTCCTGGGGACTAGCGGGATCCGATGAGCAGTTCTTC
CASSSWGLAGSDEQFF
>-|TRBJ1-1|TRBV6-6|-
TGTGCCAGCAGAGTCCCGGGGGGCACTGAAGCTTTCTTT
CASRVPGGTEAFF
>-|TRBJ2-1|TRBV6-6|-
TGTGCCAGCAGGCGCATAGCGGACAATGAGCAGTTCTTC
CASRRIADNEQFF
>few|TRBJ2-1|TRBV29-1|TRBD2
TGCAGCGCGACGCCCAGCGGGAGCTCCAATGAGCAGTTCTTC
CSATPSGSSNEQFF
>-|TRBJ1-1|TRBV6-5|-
TGTGCCAGCTCCGAAGGCAGGGGTACGACTGAAGCTTTCTTT
CASSEGRGTTEAFF
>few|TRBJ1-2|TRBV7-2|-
TGTGCCAGCAGTAGACAGGAGAACTATGGCTACACCTTC
CASSRQENYGYTF
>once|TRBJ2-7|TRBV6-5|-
TGTGCCAGCAGTTACTCGGACAGCGGGACCTACGAGCAGTACTTC
CASSYSDSGTYEQYF
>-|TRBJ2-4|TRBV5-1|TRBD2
TGCGCCAGCAGCCTCCGGACTAGCGGGCCTGGGAGCATTCAGTACTTC
CASSLRTSGPGSIQYF
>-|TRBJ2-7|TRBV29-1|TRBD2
TGCAGCGTCAGGACTAGCGGGGCTTCCTACGAGCAGTACTTC
CSVRTSGASYEQYF
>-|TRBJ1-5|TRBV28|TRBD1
TGTGCCAGCAGTGAAACGGGGACAGGGAATCAGCCCCAGCATTTT
CASSETGTGNQPQHF
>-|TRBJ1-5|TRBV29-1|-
TGCAGCGTTGAGGTCAGGGTGGGTCAGCCCCAGCATTTT
CSVEVRVGQPQHF
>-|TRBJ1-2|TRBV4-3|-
TGCGCCAGCAGCCAAGAGAGGGGGGGTGGCTACACCTTC
CASSQERGGGYTF
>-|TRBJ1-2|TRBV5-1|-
TGCGCCAGCAGCTTGGAACGGAGTAACTATGGCTACACCTTC
CASSLERSNYGYTF
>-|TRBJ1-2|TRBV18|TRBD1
TGTGCCAGCTCACGCTCGACAGGGGGTAGTGATGGCTACACCTTC
CASSRSTGGSDGYTF
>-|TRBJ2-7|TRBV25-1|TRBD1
TGTGCCAGCTTCGCCCAGGGACAGGGAGAGAACGAGCAGTACTTC
CASFAQGQGENEQYF
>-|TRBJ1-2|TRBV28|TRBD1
TGTGCCAGCAGCATAGCCCGCTTTTCACAGGGGATTGCAGGCTACACCTTC
CASSIARFSQGIAGYTF
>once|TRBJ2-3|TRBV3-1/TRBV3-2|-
TGTGCCAGCAGCCAGCGGGATACGCAGTATTTT
CASSQRDTQYF